This T cell receptor (beta chain) derives from a study of CD8+CD57+ T cells in acquired aplastic anemia. Whole-study context: Sorted CD4+ and CD8+ cells gave a mean 3.2 ug DNA, range about 0.19 to 27.4 ug.

The template for TCR beta VDJ and CDR3 sequence profiling was genomic DNA. TCRdb re-analysed the reads in MiXCR, keeping a single row per CDR3 protein. The profile shows about 140,000 distinct CDR3 sequences, 41% of them singletons. The V end lost 1 base, the J end lost 7 bases, and 9 bases lay between the germline ends. CDR3 length: 14 residues. Per the germline V gene, CDR1 is SGDLS and CDR2 is YYNGEE. At least ten counts were recorded for this clonotype. The receptor's source is a human donor in good health, serving as a control. V is TRBV9 and J is TRBJ1-6; no firm D call. Sequenced input: sorted CD4+, CD8+, or CD8+CD57+ T cells (not recorded which) from PBMCs. CDR3 nucleotide sequence: TGTGCCAGCAGCGTAACCCTGGGGAATTCACCCCTCCACTTT. Its translation is CASSVTLGNSPLHF.